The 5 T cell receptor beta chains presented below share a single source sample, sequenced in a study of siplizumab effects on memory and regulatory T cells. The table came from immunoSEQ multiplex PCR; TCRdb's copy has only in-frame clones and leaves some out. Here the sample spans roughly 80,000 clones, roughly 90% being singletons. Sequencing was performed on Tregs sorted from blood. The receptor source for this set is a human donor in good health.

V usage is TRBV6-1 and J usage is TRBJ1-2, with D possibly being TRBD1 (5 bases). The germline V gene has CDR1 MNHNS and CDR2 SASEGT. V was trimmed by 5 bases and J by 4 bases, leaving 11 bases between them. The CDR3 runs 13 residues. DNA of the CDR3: TGTGCCAGCAGTCCGTCGGGGGTCTATGGCTACACCTTC. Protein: CASSPSGVYGYTF.

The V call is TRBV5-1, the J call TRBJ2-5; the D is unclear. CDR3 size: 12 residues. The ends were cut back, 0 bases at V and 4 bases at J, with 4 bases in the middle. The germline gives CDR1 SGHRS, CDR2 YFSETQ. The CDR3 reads CASSLGVETQYF. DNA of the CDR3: TGCGCCAGCAGCTTGGGTGTAGAGACCCAGTACTTC.

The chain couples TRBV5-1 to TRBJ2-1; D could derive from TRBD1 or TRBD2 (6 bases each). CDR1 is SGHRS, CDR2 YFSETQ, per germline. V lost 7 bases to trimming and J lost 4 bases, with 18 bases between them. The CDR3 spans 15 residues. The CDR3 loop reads CASGGGAISYNEQFF. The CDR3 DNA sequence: TGCGCCAGCGGGGGCGGGGCCATTTCTTACAATGAGCAGTTCTTC.

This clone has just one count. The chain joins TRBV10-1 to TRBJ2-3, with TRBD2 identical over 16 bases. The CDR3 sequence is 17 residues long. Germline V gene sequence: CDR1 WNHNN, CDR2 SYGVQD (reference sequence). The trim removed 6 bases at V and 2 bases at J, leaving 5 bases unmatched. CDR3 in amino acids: CASRKGLAGGATDTQYF. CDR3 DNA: TGCGCCAGCAGGAAGGGACTAGCGGGGGGGGCCACAGATACGCAGTATTTT.

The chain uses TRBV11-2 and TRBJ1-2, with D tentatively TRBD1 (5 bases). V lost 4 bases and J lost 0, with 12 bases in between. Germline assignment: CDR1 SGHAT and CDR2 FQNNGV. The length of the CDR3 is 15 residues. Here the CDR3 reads CASSWSRGTNYGYTF. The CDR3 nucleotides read TGTGCCAGCAGCTGGTCCCGGGGCACTAACTATGGCTACACCTTC.